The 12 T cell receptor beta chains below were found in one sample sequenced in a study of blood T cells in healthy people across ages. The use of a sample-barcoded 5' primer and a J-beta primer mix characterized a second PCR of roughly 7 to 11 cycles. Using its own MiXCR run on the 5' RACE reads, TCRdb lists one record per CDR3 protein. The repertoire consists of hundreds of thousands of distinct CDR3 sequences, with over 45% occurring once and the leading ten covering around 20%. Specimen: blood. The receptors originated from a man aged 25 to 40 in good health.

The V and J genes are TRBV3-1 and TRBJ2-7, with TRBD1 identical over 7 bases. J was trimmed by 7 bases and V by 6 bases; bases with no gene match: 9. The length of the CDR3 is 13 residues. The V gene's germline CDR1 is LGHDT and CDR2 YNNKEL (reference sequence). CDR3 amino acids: CASSYDRVGEQYF. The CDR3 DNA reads TGTGCCAGCAGTTACGACAGGGTGGGGGAGCAGTACTTC.

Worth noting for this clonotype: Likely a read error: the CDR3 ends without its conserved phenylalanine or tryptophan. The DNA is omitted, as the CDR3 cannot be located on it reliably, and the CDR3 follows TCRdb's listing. CDR3 loop: CSAVAGTGSVYTFGS. The J gene is TRBJ2-1, the V gene TRBV20-1; TRBD1, the table's D call, was not compared with the DNA. The germline V gene has CDR1 DFQATT and CDR2 SNEGSKA (reference sequence). The CDR3 comprises 15 residues, both ends counted.

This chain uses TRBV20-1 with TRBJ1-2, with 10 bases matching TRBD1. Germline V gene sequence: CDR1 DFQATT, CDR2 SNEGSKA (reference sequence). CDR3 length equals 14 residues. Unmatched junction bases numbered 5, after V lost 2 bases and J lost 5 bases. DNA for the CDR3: TGCAGTGCTAGACCCGGGACAGGGGTTTATGGCTACACCTTC. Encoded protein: CSARPGTGVYGYTF.

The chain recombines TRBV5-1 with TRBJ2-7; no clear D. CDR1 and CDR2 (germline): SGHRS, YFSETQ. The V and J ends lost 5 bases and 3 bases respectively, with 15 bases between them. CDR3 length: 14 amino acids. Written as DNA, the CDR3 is TGCGCCAGCAGTGTTGGTTTTGGCGACTACGAGCAGTACTTC. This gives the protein CASSVGFGDYEQYF.

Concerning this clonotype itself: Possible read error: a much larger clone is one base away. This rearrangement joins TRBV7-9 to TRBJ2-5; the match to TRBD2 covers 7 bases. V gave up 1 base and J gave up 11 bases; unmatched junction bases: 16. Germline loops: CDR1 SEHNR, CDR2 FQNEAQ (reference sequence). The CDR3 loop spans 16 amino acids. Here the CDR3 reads CASSLVEAGDPYGQYF. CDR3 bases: TGTGCCAGCAGCTTAGTCGAGGCGGGAGACCCCTACGGGCAGTACTTC. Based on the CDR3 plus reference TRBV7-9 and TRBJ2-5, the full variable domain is DTGVSQNPRHKITKRGQNVTFRCDPISEHNRLYWYRQTLGQGPEFLTYFQNEAQLEKSRLLSDRFSAERPKGSFSTLEIQRTEQGDSAMYLCASSLVEAGDPYGQYFGPGTRLLVL.

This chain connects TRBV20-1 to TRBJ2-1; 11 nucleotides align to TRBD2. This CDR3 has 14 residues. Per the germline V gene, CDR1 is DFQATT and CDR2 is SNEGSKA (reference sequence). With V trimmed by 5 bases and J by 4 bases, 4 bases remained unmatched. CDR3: CSAPVAGGYNEQFF. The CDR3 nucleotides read TGCAGTGCTCCCGTAGCGGGGGGGTACAATGAGCAGTTCTTC.

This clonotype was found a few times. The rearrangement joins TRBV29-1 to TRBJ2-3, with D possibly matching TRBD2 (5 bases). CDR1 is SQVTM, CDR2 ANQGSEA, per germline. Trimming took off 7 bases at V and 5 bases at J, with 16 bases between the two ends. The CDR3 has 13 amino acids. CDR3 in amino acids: CSGVEGSVDTQYF. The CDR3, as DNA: TGCAGCGGTGTAGAGGGTTCGGTAGATACGCAGTATTTT.

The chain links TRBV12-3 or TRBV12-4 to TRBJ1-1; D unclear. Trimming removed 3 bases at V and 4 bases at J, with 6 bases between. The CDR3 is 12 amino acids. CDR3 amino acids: CASSFAVTEAFF. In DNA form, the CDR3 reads TGTGCCAGCAGTTTCGCCGTCACTGAAGCTTTCTTT.

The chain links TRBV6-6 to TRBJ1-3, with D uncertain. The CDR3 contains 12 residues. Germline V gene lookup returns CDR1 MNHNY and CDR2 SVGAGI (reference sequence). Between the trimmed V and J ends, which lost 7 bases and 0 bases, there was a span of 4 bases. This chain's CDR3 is CASKVSGNTIYF. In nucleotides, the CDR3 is TGTGCCAGCAAGGTCTCTGGAAACACCATATATTTT.

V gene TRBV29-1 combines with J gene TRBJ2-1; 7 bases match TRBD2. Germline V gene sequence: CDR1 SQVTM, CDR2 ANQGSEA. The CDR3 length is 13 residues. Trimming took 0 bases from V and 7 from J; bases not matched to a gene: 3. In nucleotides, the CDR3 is TGCAGCGTTGAAGAAAGCGGGACGAATGAGCAGTTCTTC. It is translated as CSVEESGTNEQFF.

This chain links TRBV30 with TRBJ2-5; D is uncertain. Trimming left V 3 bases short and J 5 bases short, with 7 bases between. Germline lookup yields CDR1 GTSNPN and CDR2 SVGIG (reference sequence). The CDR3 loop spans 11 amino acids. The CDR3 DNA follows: TGTGCCTGGAGCCCCGCGGAGACCCAGTACTTC. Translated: CAWSPAETQYF.

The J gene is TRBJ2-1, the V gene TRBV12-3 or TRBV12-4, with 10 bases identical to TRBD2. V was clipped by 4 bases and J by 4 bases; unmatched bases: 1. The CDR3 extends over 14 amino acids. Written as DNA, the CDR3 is TGTGCCAGCAGTTGGACTAGCGGTTACAATGAGCAGTTCTTC. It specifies CASSWTSGYNEQFF.